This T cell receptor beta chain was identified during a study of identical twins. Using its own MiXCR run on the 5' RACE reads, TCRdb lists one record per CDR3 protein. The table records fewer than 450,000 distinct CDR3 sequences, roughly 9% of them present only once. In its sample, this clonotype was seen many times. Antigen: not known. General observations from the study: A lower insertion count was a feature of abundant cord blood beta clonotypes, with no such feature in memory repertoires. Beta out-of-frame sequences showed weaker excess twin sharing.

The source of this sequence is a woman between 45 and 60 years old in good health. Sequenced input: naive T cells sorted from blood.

This CDR3 reads CASSVLSPKSYEQYF. The DNA of the CDR3 is TGTGCCAGCAGCGTTTTAAGCCCAAAATCCTACGAGCAGTACTTC. The rearrangement links TRBV5-6 to TRBJ2-7; D not resolved. Germline CDR1 reads SGHDT; CDR2 reads YYEEEE. V lost 4 bases and J lost 1, with 15 bases in between. The CDR3 covers 15 residues.